The 10 T cell receptor beta chains presented below share a single source sample, sequenced in a study of OX40 agonist ivuxolimab in advanced cancers. Libraries were prepared by immunoSEQ multiplex PCR; TCRdb keeps only in-frame clonotypes and omits some of them. The data contain 130,000 or so clones, 90% of them singletons. The starting material was CD4+ or CD8+ T cells sorted from blood, obtained in a trial of the OX40 agonist ivuxolimab. The source of these receptors is an adult with an advanced solid tumor such as melanoma, head and neck, liver or kidney cancer.

This clone was detected a few times. The rearrangement uses TRBV2 and TRBJ1-3; D is unresolved. This CDR3 has 10 residues. CDR1 is SNHLY, CDR2 FYNNEI, per germline. V lost 8 bases and J lost 11, with 10 bases in between. As DNA, the CDR3 is TGTGCCAGCTCGCGGGAGGCCATATATTTT. This gives the protein CASSREAIYF.

CDR3 DNA: TGTGCCAGCAGTGAGACTTACGGTGGGGAGCTGTTTTTT. Translation gives CASSETYGGELFF. The chain recombines TRBV6-1 with TRBJ2-2; D gene unclear. CDR1 MNHNS and CDR2 SASEGT come from the germline V gene. V was cut by 3 bases and J by 8 bases, with 10 bases left in between. CDR3 length equals 13 residues.

The gene calls are TRBV11-2 and TRBJ1-5; D remains ambiguous. Per germline, CDR1 SGHAT and CDR2 FQNNGV. Trimming left V 5 bases short and J 0 bases short, with 5 bases between. The CDR3 has 13 residues. The CDR3 region has the DNA TGTGCCAGCAGCACGTATAGCAATCAGCCCCAGCATTTT. This translates into CASSTYSNQPQHF.

The rearrangement links TRBV6-1 to TRBJ2-2, with D uncertain. The V end lost 8 bases, the J end lost 0 bases, and 13 bases lay between the germline ends. This CDR3 has 15 amino acids. CDR1 and CDR2 from the germline V gene are MNHNS and SASEGT. CDR3 amino acids: CASRRVPANTGELFF. For the CDR3, the DNA is TGTGCCAGCCGAAGGGTCCCCGCGAACACCGGGGAGCTGTTTTTT.

The chain carries TRBV11-3 and TRBJ2-7; 8 bases fit TRBD1. This CDR3 region has 14 residues. From germline, CDR1 is SGHNT and CDR2 YENEEA. Unmatched junction bases numbered 8, after V lost 5 bases and J lost 5 bases. Here the CDR3 DNA reads TGTGCCAGCAGCCCGAGGGACAGGTTCGACGAGCAGTACTTC. Translating gives CASSPRDRFDEQYF.

V and J are TRBV4-1 and TRBJ1-4, with D hard to call. Germline V lookup: CDR1 MGHRA, CDR2 YSYEKL. Trimming shortened V by 2 bases and J by 6 bases, and 16 bases separated the two germline ends. CDR3 length equals 16 residues. CDR3 nucleotides: TGCGCCAGCAGCCAACCCCTCCGACGGTCTTATGAAAAACTGTTTTTT. Residues: CASSQPLRRSYEKLFF.

The chain carries TRBV5-1 and TRBJ1-1, with D unresolved. Trimming cost V 1 base and J 0 bases, with 10 bases left between them. Germline CDR1 is SGHRS and CDR2 is YFSETQ. The CDR3 runs to 15 residues. Here the CDR3 DNA reads TGCGCCAGCAGCTTGCTAGGGAACCTGAACACTGAAGCTTTCTTT. It translates to CASSLLGNLNTEAFF.

V gene TRBV30 combines with J gene TRBJ2-2, with 10 bases lining up with TRBD2. This CDR3 spans 18 amino acids. Per germline, CDR1 GTSNPN and CDR2 SVGIG (reference sequence). Trimming removed 4 bases from V and 6 bases from J; junction bases left unmatched: 17. DNA of the CDR3: TGTGCCTGGACCGATTTTGGTAGCGGGAGGTTTTCGTCCGGGGAGCTGTTTTTT. The encoded protein is CAWTDFGSGRFSSGELFF. Based on the CDR3 plus reference TRBV30 and TRBJ2-2, the full variable domain is SQTIHQWPATLVQPVGSPLSLECTVEGTSNPNLYWYRQAAGRGLQLLFYSVGIGQISSEVPQNLSASRPQDRQFILSSKKLLLSDSGFYLCAWTDFGSGRFSSGELFFGEGSRLTVL.

This chain joins TRBV19 and TRBJ2-7; D is possibly TRBD1 (6 bases). Germline values: CDR1 LNHDA, CDR2 SQIVND (reference sequence). This CDR3 comprises 15 residues. The germline V and J ends were trimmed by 2 bases and 2 bases, with 13 bases remaining between them. The chain's CDR3 is CASSITGRTAYEQYF. The CDR3 DNA is TGTGCCAGTAGTATAACTGGACGGACAGCCTACGAGCAGTACTTC.

The CDR3 bases are TGTGCCATCAGTGAAAGACAGGACAATCAGCCCCAGCATTTT. Protein sequence: CAISERQDNQPQHF. The V gene is TRBV10-3, the J gene TRBJ1-5; weak D call: TRBD1 (6 bases). The CDR3 runs to 14 residues. Trimming cost V 3 bases and J 3 bases, with 9 bases left between them. Germline V gene data show CDR1 as ENHRY and CDR2 as SYGVKD.